A selection of T cell receptor beta chains follows, all from one sample in a study of blood T cells in healthy people across ages. TCRdb redid the calling of the 5' RACE reads with MiXCR, one entry per CDR3 protein. Of roughly 720,000 distinct CDR3 sequences in the sample, about 55% were seen once. The sequencing sample was made of blood. These receptors were obtained from a man older than 75 in good health. CDR3s include the opening cysteine and the closing phenylalanine or tryptophan. D genes are given only for firm matches. Some rows have no size entry. The others give once, few or many, or a class for an expanded clone.

j_call v_call d_call clone_size cdr3_aa cdr3_nt
TRBJ2-3 TRBV6-2/TRBV6-3 TRBD2 few CASFQSGSVGYAYF TGTGCCAGTTTTCAAAGCGGGAGTGTCGGATACGCGTATTTT
TRBJ1-1 TRBV20-1 - few CSPEGSEAFF TGCAGTCCCGAGGGGTCTGAAGCTTTCTTT
TRBJ2-5 TRBV20-1 - - CSGSGNRGLEQYF TGCAGTGGTTCCGGGAATAGGGGTCTGGAGCAGTACTTC
TRBJ2-1 TRBV5-1 TRBD2 - CAGSMGTSGLAEQFF TGCGCCGGCAGCATGGGGACTAGCGGGTTGGCTGAGCAGTTCTTC
TRBJ2-2 TRBV2 TRBD1 - CASSTGTGGIGELFF TGTGCCAGCAGTACCGGGACAGGGGGCATCGGGGAGCTGTTTTTT
TRBJ2-5 TRBV7-8 - - CASSLEDMGETQYF TGTGCCAGCAGCTTAGAGGACATGGGGGAGACCCAGTACTTC
TRBJ2-7 TRBV20-1 TRBD2 - CSATSGTNNEQYF TGCAGTGCCACTAGCGGGACTAACAACGAGCAGTACTTC
TRBJ2-5 TRBV7-2 - - CASRFQETQYF TGTGCCAGCAGGTTCCAAGAGACCCAGTACTTC
TRBJ2-7 TRBV7-9 TRBD1 few CAKTGTGGHYEQYF TGTGCCAAGACCGGGACAGGGGGTCACTACGAGCAGTACTTC
TRBJ2-7 TRBV5-1 - - CASSLETVSYEQYF TGCGCCAGCAGCTTGGAGACGGTCTCCTACGAGCAGTACTTC
TRBJ2-1 TRBV29-1 - - CSARIKTSNEQFF TGCAGCGCCAGAATCAAGACTAGCAATGAGCAGTTCTTC
TRBJ1-1 TRBV2 TRBD1 few CARGQGNTEAFF TGTGCCAGGGGACAGGGGAACACTGAAGCTTTCTTT
TRBJ2-3 TRBV11-1 - - CASSLDQGDGTDTQYF TGTGCCAGCAGCTTGGATCAGGGAGACGGAACAGATACGCAGTATTTT
TRBJ2-7 TRBV28 - - CASSLWARTYEQYF TGTGCCAGCAGTTTATGGGCAAGAACCTACGAGCAGTACTTC
TRBJ1-2 TRBV13 TRBD1 - CVSSLQGTGAFYGYTF TGTGTCAGCAGCCTACAAGGGACAGGGGCCTTCTATGGCTACACCTTC
TRBJ1-2 TRBV12-3/TRBV12-4 - - CASSFRAGNGYTF TGTGCCAGCAGTTTTAGGGCAGGGAATGGCTACACCTTC
TRBJ2-7 TRBV21-1 - - CASSKALRGQDSYEQYF TGTGCCAGCAGCAAAGCGCTCAGGGGACAGGATTCCTACGAGCAGTACTTC
TRBJ1-3 TRBV25-1 - once CATGTAGNTIYF TGTGCCACCGGGACTGCTGGAAACACCATATATTTT
TRBJ1-3 TRBV28 - - CASSLAGNTIYF TGTGCCAGCAGTTTAGCTGGAAACACCATATATTTT
TRBJ2-1 TRBV29-1 TRBD1 few CSVEWTGAANEQFF TGCAGCGTTGAGTGGACAGGGGCGGCGAATGAGCAGTTCTTC
TRBJ1-5 TRBV27 TRBD1 - CASRSGQGKNQPQHF TGTGCCAGCAGATCTGGACAGGGAAAGAATCAGCCCCAGCATTTT
TRBJ2-1 TRBV3-1 TRBD2 - CASSQGPRGDNEQFF TGTGCCAGCAGCCAAGGCCCGCGGGGGGACAATGAGCAGTTCTTC
TRBJ2-1 TRBV5-6 - - CASSQGVSDEQFF TGTGCCAGCAGCCAAGGCGTTTCCGATGAGCAGTTCTTC